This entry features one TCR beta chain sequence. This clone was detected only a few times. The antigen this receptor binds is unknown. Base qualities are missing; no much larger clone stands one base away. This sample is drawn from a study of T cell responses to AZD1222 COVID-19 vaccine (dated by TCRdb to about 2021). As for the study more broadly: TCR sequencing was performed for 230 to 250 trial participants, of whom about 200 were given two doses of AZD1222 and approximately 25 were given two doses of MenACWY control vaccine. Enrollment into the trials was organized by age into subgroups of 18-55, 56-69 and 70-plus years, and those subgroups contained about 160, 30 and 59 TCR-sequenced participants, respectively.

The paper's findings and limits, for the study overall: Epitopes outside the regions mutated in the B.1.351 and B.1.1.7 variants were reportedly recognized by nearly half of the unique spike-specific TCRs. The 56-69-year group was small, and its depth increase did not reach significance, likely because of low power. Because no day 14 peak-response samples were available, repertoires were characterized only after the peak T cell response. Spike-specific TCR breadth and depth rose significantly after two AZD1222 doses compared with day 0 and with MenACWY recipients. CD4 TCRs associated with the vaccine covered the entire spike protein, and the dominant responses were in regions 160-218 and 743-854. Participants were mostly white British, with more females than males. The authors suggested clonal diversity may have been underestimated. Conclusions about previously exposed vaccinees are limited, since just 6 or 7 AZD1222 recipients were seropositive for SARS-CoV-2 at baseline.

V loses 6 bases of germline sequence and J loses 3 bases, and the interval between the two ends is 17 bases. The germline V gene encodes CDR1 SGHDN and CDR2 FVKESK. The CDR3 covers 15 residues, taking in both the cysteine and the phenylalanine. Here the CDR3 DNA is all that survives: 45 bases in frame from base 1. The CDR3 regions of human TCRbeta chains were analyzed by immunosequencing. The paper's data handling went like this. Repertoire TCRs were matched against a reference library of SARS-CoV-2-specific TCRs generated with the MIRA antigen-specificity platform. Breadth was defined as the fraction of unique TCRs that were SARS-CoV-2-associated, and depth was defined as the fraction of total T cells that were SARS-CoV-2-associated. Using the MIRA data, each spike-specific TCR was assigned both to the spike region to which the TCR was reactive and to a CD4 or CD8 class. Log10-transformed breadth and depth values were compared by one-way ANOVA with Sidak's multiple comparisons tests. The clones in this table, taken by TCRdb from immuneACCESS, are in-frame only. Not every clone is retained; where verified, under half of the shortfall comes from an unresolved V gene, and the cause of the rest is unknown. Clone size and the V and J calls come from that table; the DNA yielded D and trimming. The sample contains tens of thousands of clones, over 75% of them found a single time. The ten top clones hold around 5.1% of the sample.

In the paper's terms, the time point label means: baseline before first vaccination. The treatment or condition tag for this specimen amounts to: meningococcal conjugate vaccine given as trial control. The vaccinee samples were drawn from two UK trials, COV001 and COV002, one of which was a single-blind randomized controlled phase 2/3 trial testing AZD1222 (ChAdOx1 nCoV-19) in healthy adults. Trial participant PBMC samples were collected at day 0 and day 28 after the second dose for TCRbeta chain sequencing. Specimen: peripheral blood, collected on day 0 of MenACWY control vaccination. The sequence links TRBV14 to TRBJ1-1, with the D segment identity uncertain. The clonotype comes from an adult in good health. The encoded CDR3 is CASSITWTDDTEAFF. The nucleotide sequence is TGTGCCAGCAGTATTACTTGGACCGATGACACTGAAGCTTTCTTT.